Listed here is a single T cell receptor (beta chain). What it binds is not known. The data were obtained in a study of cytomegalovirus exposure and HLA in healthy donors. Study conclusions and caveats: The authors reported that TCR beta sequences could predict HLA-A and HLA-B alleles. These predictions were accurate for most subjects in the first cohort. Presence/absence analyses rested on an assumption that sequencing depth was roughly uniform across donors. Cytomegalovirus association was assigned to about 150 TCR beta chains.

Primers: 60 Vbeta forward and 13 Jbeta reverse. Sequenced by immunoSEQ multiplex PCR; TCRdb stores in-frame clones only, minus some. The sample has roughly 180,000 clones; around 75% are singletons. CDR1 and CDR2 (germline): SNHLY, FYNNEI. The V gene lost 7 bases and the J gene lost 6 bases, with 19 bases spanning the gap. This CDR3 is 15 amino acids long. The TCR sequence derives from a male donor in good health and CMV-seronegative. Input material: PBMCs. The V and J genes are TRBV2 and TRBJ2-1; D not certain. Written as DNA, the CDR3 is TGTGCCAGCACGTTGAGGAGTAGGTTTGGCAATGAGCAGTTCTTC. It codes for CASTLRSRFGNEQFF. The complete variable domain, with remaining parts taken from reference TRBV2 and TRBJ2-1, reads EPEVTQTPSHQVTQMGQEVILRCVPISNHLYFYWYRQILGQKVEFLVSFYNNEISEKSEIFDDQFSVERPDGSNFTLKIRSTKLEDSAMYFCASTLRSRFGNEQFFGPGTRLTVL.